The 29 T cell receptor beta chains reported below all come from one sample, sequenced in a study of cytomegalovirus exposure and HLA in healthy donors. PCR primers comprised 60 Vbeta and 13 Jbeta primers. TCRdb's copy holds only in-frame clones and misses some; the assay was immunoSEQ multiplex PCR. The data hold about 190,000 clones, with roughly 81% observed a single time. The sequencing sample was made of PBMCs. The source is a woman aged 25 to 45 in good health and CMV-seropositive.

V gene TRBV6-5 combines with J gene TRBJ1-3, with D possibly being TRBD1 (6 bases). This CDR3 has 13 residues. The germline gives CDR1 MNHEY, CDR2 SVGAGI. Trimming took 8 bases from V and 1 from J, leaving 9 bases between them. The CDR3 sequence is CASVGGSGNTIYF. The CDR3 nucleotides read TGTGCCAGCGTAGGGGGATCTGGAAACACCATATATTTT.

The chain links TRBV19 to TRBJ2-3, with 8 nucleotides matching TRBD2. This CDR3 comprises 15 residues. With 2 bases clipped from V and 4 bases from J, the junction kept 5 bases outside the gene matches. The germline CDR1 and CDR2 sequences are LNHDA and SQIVND (reference sequence). CDR3 loop: CASSINGRGADTQYF. CDR3 in DNA: TGTGCCAGTAGTATAAACGGGAGGGGTGCAGATACGCAGTATTTT.

This chain connects TRBV2 to TRBJ2-5, with a possible D match to TRBD1 (7 bases). From germline, CDR1 is SNHLY and CDR2 FYNNEI. Trimming removed 6 bases at V and 8 bases at J, with 13 bases between. The CDR3 loop spans 12 amino acids. CDR3: CASRGGDSTQYF. DNA of the CDR3: TGTGCCAGCAGAGGCGGGGACAGTACCCAGTACTTC. The variable domain in full, completed from reference TRBV2 and TRBJ2-5, reads EPEVTQTPSHQVTQMGQEVILRCVPISNHLYFYWYRQILGQKVEFLVSFYNNEISEKSEIFDDQFSVERPDGSNFTLKIRSTKLEDSAMYFCASRGGDSTQYFGPGTRLLVL.

This chain connects TRBV7-9 to TRBJ2-7; weak D call: TRBD1 (5 bases). V was cut by 1 base and J by 5 bases, with 12 bases left in between. Germline CDR1 is SEHNR and CDR2 is FQNEAQ (reference sequence). The CDR3 is made up of 14 amino acids. The CDR3 protein is CASSLEQVVDEQYF. CDR3 coding DNA: TGTGCCAGCAGCTTAGAACAGGTAGTCGACGAGCAGTACTTC. The full variable domain, its missing parts supplied by reference TRBV7-9 and TRBJ2-7, is DTGVSQNPRHKITKRGQNVTFRCDPISEHNRLYWYRQTLGQGPEFLTYFQNEAQLEKSRLLSDRFSAERPKGSFSTLEIQRTEQGDSAMYLCASSLEQVVDEQYFGPGTRLTVT.

This clone was counted between two and nine times. This chain uses TRBV6-5 with TRBJ2-1, with 10 bases fitting TRBD2. The V and J ends lost 2 bases and 8 bases, in that order; junction bases with no gene match: 9. Germline V gene data show CDR1 as MNHEY and CDR2 as SVGAGI. The CDR3 loop spans 16 amino acids. The CDR3 protein is CASSYIGLAGVDEQFF. In nucleotides, the CDR3 is TGTGCCAGCAGTTACATTGGGCTAGCGGGAGTGGATGAGCAGTTCTTC.

For this clone: At one of its ends the junction is not consistent with the germline gene, which may arise from a read error. The V and J genes are TRBV18 and TRBJ2-1; D might be TRBD1 (5 bases). This CDR3 spans 12 amino acids. Germline V gene lookup returns CDR1 KGHSH and CDR2 LQKENI. The CDR3 coding sequence is TGTGCCAGCTCACCGGGGCCCAGGGCACGGGTCTTC. This sequence encodes CASSPGPRARVF.

A few counts support this clone. This chain uses TRBV7-9 with TRBJ2-3; tentative D call: TRBD2 (6 bases). CDR3 length: 15 amino acids. Germline V gene sequence: CDR1 SEHNR, CDR2 FQNEAQ (reference sequence). V dropped 5 bases and J dropped 7 bases, with 19 bases sitting between them. This chain's CDR3 is CASSPRLGPRHTQYF. The DNA of the CDR3 is TGTGCCAGCAGCCCAAGACTAGGCCCCCGACATACGCAGTATTTT.

This chain links TRBV11-2 with TRBJ2-5; 8 positions match TRBD2. CDR1 and CDR2 (germline): SGHAT, FQNNGV. CDR3 length: 15 amino acids. After removal of 2 bases from V and 5 bases from J, the junction contained 7 bases not matched to a gene. CDR3 sequence: CASSLLSSGSETQYF. The CDR3 DNA reads TGTGCCAGCAGCTTATTATCAAGCGGGAGTGAGACCCAGTACTTC. The full variable domain, in which reference TRBV11-2 and TRBJ2-5 provide the parts outside the CDR3, is EAGVAQSPRYKIIEKRQSVAFWCNPISGHATLYWYQQILGQGPKLLIQFQNNGVVDDSQLPKDRFSAERLKGVDSTLKIQPAKLEDSAVYLCASSLLSSGSETQYFGPGTRLLVL.

The chain carries TRBV6-5 and TRBJ2-1; 9 nucleotides match TRBD2. J lost 6 bases, V lost 0 bases, and 3 bases had no gene match. Per the germline V gene, CDR1 is MNHEY and CDR2 is SVGAGI. This CDR3 has 15 residues. Written as DNA, the CDR3 is TGTGCCAGCAGTTACTCGGGACTAGCCCTCAATGAGCAGTTCTTC. Translation: CASSYSGLALNEQFF.

The rearrangement uses TRBV4-2 and TRBJ2-7; 12 bases fit TRBD2. The ends lost 0 bases at V and 2 bases at J; junction bases unmatched: 2. Germline V gives CDR1 LGHNA, CDR2 YNFKEQ. The CDR3 is made up of 16 amino acids. CDR3 DNA sequence: TGTGCCAGCAGCCAAGAAGGACTAGCGGGACCCTACGAGCAGTACTTC. Protein product: CASSQEGLAGPYEQYF.

The chain couples TRBV7-9 to TRBJ2-7; TRBD2 matches 8 bases. The CDR3 extends over 12 amino acids. Germline V gene sequence: CDR1 SEHNR, CDR2 FQNEAQ (reference sequence). J was trimmed by 6 bases and V by 5 bases; bases with no gene match: 3. CDR3 in DNA: TGTGCCAGCAGCATAGGACTAGCCGAGCAGTACTTC. It translates to CASSIGLAEQYF.

This chain links TRBV6-1 with TRBJ1-1; D is ambiguous. The CDR3 consists of 12 residues. Germline values: CDR1 MNHNS, CDR2 SASEGT. Deletions cut 4 bases from V and 4 bases from J, with 7 bases between. The CDR3 DNA reads TGTGCCAGCAGTGCCGGTTTCACTGAAGCTTTCTTT. Translating gives CASSAGFTEAFF.

The chain recombines TRBV27 with TRBJ2-2; 9 bases align to TRBD1. Germline CDR1 reads MNHEY; CDR2 reads SMNVEV (reference sequence). This CDR3 is 17 amino acids long. The V and J ends lost 4 bases and 6 bases, in that order; junction bases with no gene match: 12. In nucleotides, the CDR3 is TGTGCCAGCAGTTCCCTACAGACAGGGGGTTTATCCGGGGAGCTGTTTTTT. Translating gives CASSSLQTGGLSGELFF.

The J gene is TRBJ1-2, the V gene TRBV28, with 10 bases aligning to TRBD1. There are 16 residues in the CDR3. Germline CDR1 reads MDHEN; CDR2 reads SYDVKM. J was trimmed by 4 bases and V by 6 bases; bases with no gene match: 11. CDR3 sequence reads: CASRPTSGQGSYGYTF. Written as DNA, the CDR3 is TGTGCCAGCAGACCTACCTCGGGACAGGGGAGCTATGGCTACACCTTC.

The chain has TRBV5-1 and TRBJ2-5; possible D gene TRBD2, 6 bases. The CDR3 length is 14 residues. Germline CDR1 reads SGHRS; CDR2 reads YFSETQ. Deletions cut 3 bases from V and 4 bases from J, with 13 bases between. The CDR3 is CASSYSSSAETQYF. As DNA, the CDR3 is TGCGCCAGCAGCTACAGCTCTAGCGCAGAGACCCAGTACTTC.

The chain joins TRBV12-5 to TRBJ2-1, with TRBD2 matching 10 bases. After removal of 2 bases from V and 5 bases from J, the junction contained 3 bases not matched to a gene. Germline V CDR1 and CDR2: LGHNT, FRNRAP. The CDR3 runs 15 residues. CDR3: CASGLWTSGDNEQFF. For the CDR3, the DNA is TGTGCTAGTGGTTTGTGGACTAGCGGCGACAATGAGCAGTTCTTC.

Only a few counts were recorded for this clone. The rearrangement links TRBV21-1 to TRBJ2-2; no check of the table's D call, TRBD1, against the DNA was made. TRBV21-1 is given as a pseudogene. CDR3 length equals 16 residues. The CDR3 loop reads CASLRDDRVNTGELFF. For the CDR3, the DNA is TGTGCCAGCCTGCGTGACGACAGGGTGAACACCGGGGAGCTGTTTTTT.

Notes on this clone: This same CDR3 is encoded by further DNA sequences in the sample. The V and J genes are TRBV28 and TRBJ1-1; the D is unclear. Germline CDR1 MDHEN, CDR2 SYDVKM. The CDR3 covers 12 residues. V was pared by 4 bases and J by 11 bases, with 14 bases between. The CDR3 sequence is CASSSEGLRAFF. CDR3 bases: TGTGCCAGCAGTTCCGAGGGCCTAAGGGCTTTCTTT.

This rearrangement joins TRBV6-1 to TRBJ2-7, with TRBD1 matching over 7 bases. Germline CDR1 is MNHNS and CDR2 is SASEGT. The CDR3 covers 13 residues. After removal of 6 bases from V and 4 bases from J, the junction contained 6 bases not matched to a gene. As DNA, the CDR3 is TGTGCCAGCAGCGGGACAGAGGCTTACGAGCAGTACTTC. This translates into CASSGTEAYEQYF.

The V call is TRBV5-5, the J call TRBJ2-1; 8 bases match TRBD1. Per germline, CDR1 SGHKS and CDR2 YYEKEE (reference sequence). V trimming: 4 bases; J trimming: 1 base; junction bases outside the gene matches: 7. The CDR3 length is 16 residues. CDR3 protein: CASSPRGTGSYNEQFF. The CDR3 region has the DNA TGTGCCAGCAGCCCGAGGGGGACAGGTTCCTACAATGAGCAGTTCTTC. Full variable domain (remainder filled in from reference TRBV5-5 and TRBJ2-1): DAGVTQSPTHLIKTRGQQVTLRCSPISGHKSVSWYQQVLGQGPQFIFQYYEKEERGRGNFPDRFSARQFPNYSSELNVNALLLGDSALYLCASSPRGTGSYNEQFFGPGTRLTVL.

The chain couples TRBV5-1 to TRBJ2-2; D might be TRBD1 (6 bases). CDR1 and CDR2 (germline): SGHRS, YFSETQ. Trimming pared 6 bases from V and 3 bases from J, leaving 12 bases between. CDR3 size: 14 residues. The chain's CDR3 is CASTSDSYTGELFF. CDR3 nucleotides: TGCGCCAGCACCTCGGACAGTTACACCGGGGAGCTGTTTTTT.

The chain links TRBV15 to TRBJ2-5; D perhaps matches TRBD2 (6 bases). The ends were cut back, 0 bases at V and 6 bases at J, with 17 bases in the middle. Germline assignment: CDR1 LNHNV and CDR2 YYDKDF (reference sequence). This CDR3 comprises 16 residues. DNA of the CDR3: TGTGCCACCAGCAGAGATATTCTGGGAGGCATAAAGACCCAGTACTTC. Translated, it gives CATSRDILGGIKTQYF.

The rearrangement uses TRBV4-1 and TRBJ2-1; TRBD2 matches 8 bases. V shed 1 base and J 8 bases; nucleotides not matched to a gene: 7. This CDR3 spans 15 amino acids. In germline, CDR1 is MGHRA, CDR2 YSYEKL. The DNA for the CDR3 is TGCGCCAGCAGCCAAGTCGGGACTAGGTCCGATGAGCAGTTCTTC. It encodes CASSQVGTRSDEQFF.

This clone has just a few counts. The chain has TRBV6-1 and TRBJ1-2; 8 positions match TRBD1. The CDR3 spans 14 residues. Germline V gene lookup returns CDR1 MNHNS and CDR2 SASEGT. After removal of 2 bases from V and 8 bases from J, the junction contained 7 bases not matched to a gene. In DNA, the CDR3 is TGTGCCAGCAGTGAAATTCAGGGGGCGCAAGGCTACACCTTC. This translates into CASSEIQGAQGYTF.

This clone has only one observation. The CDR3 protein is CASSLSAVTTQQETQYF. The CDR3 nucleotides read TGTGCCAGCAGCTTATCGGCGGTAACGACCCAACAAGAGACCCAGTACTTC. The gene calls are TRBV7-8 and TRBJ2-5, with D uncertain. V was clipped by 2 bases and J by 2 bases, with 18 bases between them. The CDR3 contains 17 residues. Germline assignment: CDR1 SGHVS and CDR2 FQNEAQ.

The CDR3 region is CTSSQGESSYNEQFF. Here the CDR3 DNA reads TGCACCAGCAGCCAAGGCGAAAGCTCCTACAATGAGCAGTTCTTC. The chain has TRBV1 and TRBJ2-1; TRBD2 reflects the table's D call only, with no check against the DNA. TRBV1 is assigned pseudogene status. There are 15 residues in the CDR3.

In this sample, this clone turned up a few times. The chain couples TRBV4-1 to TRBJ2-1; 9 nucleotides agree with TRBD2. Looked up from germline, CDR1 is MGHRA and CDR2 is YSYEKL. V shed 3 bases and J 9 bases; nucleotides not matched to a gene: 12. The CDR3 covers 16 residues. CDR3: CASSHPQASGIFEQFF. DNA for the CDR3: TGCGCCAGCAGCCACCCCCAGGCTAGCGGGATTTTTGAGCAGTTCTTC.

This clone occurred a few times. This chain links TRBV11-1 with TRBJ2-7; a possible D gene is TRBD1 (6 bases). This CDR3 spans 15 amino acids. V shed 1 base and J shed 3 bases, with 13 bases lying between them. The germline gives CDR1 SGHAT, CDR2 FQDESV (reference sequence). CDR3: CASSLGQGLIYEQYF. CDR3 sequence (DNA): TGTGCCAGCAGCTTAGGTCAGGGGTTGATCTACGAGCAGTACTTC.

In its sample, this clone was seen a few times. The chain's CDR3 is CAASQRDGGYTF. The CDR3 bases are TGTGCCGCCTCCCAGCGGGACGGTGGCTACACCTTC. The chain has TRBV6-5 and TRBJ1-2; tentatively, D is TRBD1 (5 bases). Per germline, CDR1 MNHEY and CDR2 SVGAGI. Trimming cost V 11 bases and J 7 bases, with 17 bases left between them. This CDR3 comprises 12 residues.